The 8 T cell receptor beta chains given below trace back to one sample, sequenced in a study of blood T cell repertoires in COVID-19. Measured with immunoSEQ multiplex PCR; TCRdb has only the in-frame clones, and not every one. In the table there are around 260,000 clones, about 91% of which are singletons. Sample: peripheral blood. Source of these receptors: a person aged 18 to 35 with COVID-19, enrolled during active disease.

CDR3 DNA: TGCGCCAGCAGCCAAGATGAGGCAGGGGCCAGCTCCTACGAGCAGTACTTC. It is translated as CASSQDEAGASSYEQYF. The chain uses TRBV4-1 and TRBJ2-7; D might be TRBD1 (6 bases). The V end lost 0 bases, the J end lost 0 bases, and 15 bases lay between the germline ends. This CDR3 spans 17 amino acids. Germline-derived CDR1 and CDR2 are MGHRA and YSYEKL.

V and J are TRBV12-3 or TRBV12-4 and TRBJ2-1; D gene unclear. The CDR3 loop spans 13 amino acids. V was trimmed by 5 bases and J by 4 bases, leaving 9 bases between them. CDR3: CASSIIQYNEQFF. CDR3 nucleotide sequence: TGTGCCAGCAGTATTATCCAGTACAATGAGCAGTTCTTC.

The rearrangement links TRBV9 to TRBJ2-1; 13 bases map to TRBD2. Germline loops: CDR1 SGDLS, CDR2 YYNGEE. The CDR3 totals 18 residues. Trimming cost V 2 bases and J 0 bases; bases outside gene matches: 5. In DNA form, the CDR3 reads TGTGCCAGCAGCGTGGGACTAGCGGGGCTGGACTCCTACAATGAGCAGTTCTTC. This translates into CASSVGLAGLDSYNEQFF. The full variable domain, its missing parts supplied by reference TRBV9 and TRBJ2-1, is DSGVTQTPKHLITATGQRVTLRCSPRSGDLSVYWYQQSLDQGLQFLIQYYNGEERAKGNILERFSAQQFPDLHSELNLSSLELGDSALYFCASSVGLAGLDSYNEQFFGPGTRLTVL.

This chain links TRBV18 with TRBJ1-2; no clear D. This CDR3 region has 12 residues. V was clipped by 8 bases and J by 5 bases, with 12 bases between them. Germline CDR1 KGHSH, CDR2 LQKENI. The CDR3 spells CASLTEAYGYTF. The CDR3, as DNA: TGTGCCAGCCTTACCGAGGCTTATGGCTACACCTTC.

The V call is TRBV10-3, the J call TRBJ2-7, with 10 bases matching TRBD2. The ends lost 3 bases at V and 3 bases at J; junction bases unmatched: 11. Germline CDR1 and CDR2: ENHRY and SYGVKD. This CDR3 comprises 17 residues. CDR3 protein: CAISESLLAGENYEQYF. The CDR3 DNA is TGTGCCATCAGTGAAAGTTTGCTAGCGGGGGAGAACTACGAGCAGTACTTC.

This rearrangement joins TRBV27 to TRBJ2-1, with 8 bases matching TRBD2. Germline loops: CDR1 MNHEY, CDR2 SMNVEV (reference sequence). The V gene end was trimmed by 7 bases and the J gene end by 4 bases; junction bases not matched to a gene: 6. CDR3 length equals 14 residues. This CDR3 reads CASKSGGGYNEQFF. In nucleotides, the CDR3 is TGTGCCAGCAAGAGCGGGGGCGGATACAATGAGCAGTTCTTC.

The chain has TRBV18 and TRBJ1-2; 7 nucleotides agree with TRBD1. V gave up 2 bases and J gave up 8 bases; unmatched junction bases: 8. Germline CDR1 and CDR2: KGHSH and LQKENI. The CDR3 spans 14 residues. This CDR3 is CASSPERGHRGYTF. The DNA of the CDR3 is TGTGCCAGCTCACCAGAAAGGGGGCATCGCGGCTACACCTTC.

V and J are TRBV19 and TRBJ2-7, with TRBD2 matching over 7 bases. Germline V CDR1 and CDR2: LNHDA, SQIVND (reference sequence). V shed 5 bases and J 6 bases; nucleotides not matched to a gene: 19. The CDR3 is 17 residues long. The CDR3 region has the DNA TGTGCCAGTAGTCTGACGACTAGCACCGCCCTTGGGGGCGAGCAGTACTTC. Residues: CASSLTTSTALGGEQYF.